The sequence of this TCR beta chain was determined in a study of T cell responses to AZD1222 COVID-19 vaccine. Study information: Second-dose schedules of about 4 or about 12 weeks were combined. Study-wide points: With dominance at 160-218 and 743-854, vaccine-associated CD4 TCRs spanned spike. Nearly half of spike-specific TCRs reportedly target unmutated variant regions.

V lost 7 bases and J 4 bases, leaving 11 bases between the germline ends. The CDR3 covers 13 residues. From germline, CDR1 is SGHNT and CDR2 YYREEE (reference sequence). For this clone: Antigen specificity is unknown.

Data came from immunoSEQ multiplex PCR; TCRdb stores just in-frame clones and leaves some out. The profile covers 85,000 to 130,000 clones, with 85% to 95% appearing a single time and around 4.7% taken by the ten largest. The TCR comes from an adult in good health. Material: peripheral blood, obtained on day 0 of AZD1222 vaccination. The V gene is TRBV5-4, the J gene TRBJ2-2; perhaps TRBD1 as D (5 bases). CDR3 residues: CASRRVGTGELFF. The CDR3 coding sequence is TGTGCCAGCCGCAGGGTGGGCACCGGGGAGCTGTTTTTT.